This paragraph covers one T cell receptor (beta chain) sequence. This clone was found a few times. It lacks a known antigen. No per-base quality is available; no much larger clone lies one base away. The sample belongs to a study of T cell responses to AZD1222 COVID-19 vaccine (dated by TCRdb to the early 2020s). Study-wide context: AZD1222 recipients given second doses at about 4 weeks or at about 12 weeks were pooled, since spike-specific TCR depth and breadth were not found to differ between the two schedules. Enrollment into the trials was organized by age into subgroups of 18-55, 56-69 and 70-plus years, and those subgroups contained roughly 150, 30 and 60 TCR-sequenced participants, respectively. A total of around 240 trial participants underwent TCR sequencing, of whom nearly 210 received two doses of AZD1222 and some 25 received two doses of the MenACWY control vaccine.

Interpreted using the paper, the time point label stands for: baseline before first vaccination. Samples from vaccinated people were obtained from the UK trials COV001 and COV002, which included a single-blind randomized controlled phase 2/3 trial of AZD1222 (ChAdOx1 nCoV-19) in healthy adults. For TCRbeta chain sequencing, PBMC samples from trial participants were taken at day 0 and at day 28 after the second dose. What the study reported, not specific to this receptor: Conclusions about previously exposed vaccinees are limited because only six or seven AZD1222 recipients were SARS-CoV-2 seropositive at baseline. The vaccine-associated CD4 TCRs covered the entire spike protein, and the dominant responses fell in regions 160-218 and 743-854. The 56-69-year group was small, and its depth increase did not reach significance, likely because of low power. Reportedly, close to half of the unique spike-specific TCRs recognized epitopes lying outside the regions that are mutated in the B.1.351 and B.1.1.7 variants. Spike-specific TCR breadth and depth rose significantly after two AZD1222 doses compared with day 0 and with MenACWY recipients. Participants were mostly white British, with more females than males. The authors suggested clonal diversity may have been underestimated. Because no day 14 peak-response samples were available, the repertoires could be characterized only after the peak T cell response.

The CDR3 regions of human TCRbeta chains were analyzed by immunosequencing. The published analysis was carried out like this. Repertoire TCRs were matched against a reference library of SARS-CoV-2-specific TCRs generated with the MIRA antigen-specificity platform. Breadth meant the fraction of unique TCRs that were SARS-CoV-2-associated, whereas depth meant the fraction of total T cells that were SARS-CoV-2-associated. Using the MIRA data, every spike-specific TCR was mapped to the spike region that the TCR reacted to and assigned to either a CD4 or a CD8 class. Log10-transformed breadth and depth values were compared by one-way ANOVA with Sidak's multiple comparisons tests. Sourced from immuneACCESS, this table was stored by TCRdb with only in-frame sequences that have V and J called. A share of the clones is absent; for the studies checked, an unresolved V gene accounts for under half, and the remainder has no known explanation. V, J and clone size are those of that table, while D and trimming were read from the DNA. The table for this sample lists more than 100,000 clones; roughly 87% of them were counted only once. Approximately 9.2% of the sample goes to the ten largest clones.

Reading from cysteine to phenylalanine, the CDR3 counts 15 amino acids. The read is trimmed to its CDR3 DNA, 45 bases read in frame from base 1. The germline V gene (reference sequence) specifies MNHEY as CDR1 and SMNVEV as CDR2. The junction carries 14 bases between V and J, which are trimmed by 2 bases and 3 bases respectively. The material sequenced was peripheral blood, taken on day 0 of AZD1222 vaccination. The sequence was obtained from an adult in good health. This receptor chain uses TRBV27 and TRBJ2-7, and TRBD2 may be the D gene, going by 5 matching bases. The nucleotides read TGTGCCAGCAGTTTAATCCGGGATCTCGGCTACGAGCAGTACTTC. This sequence encodes CASSLIRDLGYEQYF.